This TCR beta chain was retrieved from a study of read filtering for tumor transcriptome and immune sequencing. Findings and caveats of the study: Sorted CD138-negative bone marrow cells were not purified T cells.

This library used 300 to 450 ng RNA and molecular barcoded adaptors spanning alpha/delta and beta/gamma chains. TCRdb called the reads again in MiXCR, with one record for every CDR3 protein. This table has roughly 90,000 distinct CDR3 sequences, 20% to 25% appearing once. Germline V gives CDR1 MNHNS, CDR2 SASEGT. The length of the CDR3 is 11 residues. As regards this clonotype: Its antigen is unidentified. Only one base separates this from a far larger clonotype, so it likely reflects a read error.

This clonotype originated in a donor at least 40 years old with multiple myeloma. The J gene is TRBJ2-7, the V gene TRBV6-1, with D unclear. The sample consisted of a population of CD138-negative cells sorted from bone marrow. CDR3 residues: CASSGYYGQYF. CDR3 in DNA: TGTGCCAGCAGTGGCTACTACGGGCAGTACTTC.